A selection of T cell receptor beta chains follows, all from one sample in a study of long-term antiretroviral therapy in people with HIV. The table came from immunoSEQ multiplex PCR; TCRdb's copy has only in-frame clones and leaves some out. The sample comprises almost 30,000 clones, more than 85% of which are singletons, and about 6.4% rests with the top ten. The sample consisted of unsorted PBMCs, taken almost 6.7 years after starting antiretroviral therapy. Source of these receptors: a middle-aged woman with HIV. The CDR3 runs from the conserved cysteine through the conserved F or W. The D gene is left open where the match is weak. Clone size is not always given. Where it is, it says once, few, many or a class for expanded clones.

j_call d_call clone_size v_call cdr3_nt cdr3_aa
TRBJ2-5 - - TRBV13 TGTGCCAGCAGCAGGGTGGGGTTACAAGAGACCCAGTACTTC CASSRVGLQETQYF
TRBJ2-5 TRBD2 - TRBV7-2 TGTGCCAGCAGCTTAGCTCGAGCTAGCGGGGGGCAAAAAGAGACCCAGTACTTC CASSLARASGGQKETQYF
TRBJ2-7 TRBD1 - TRBV15 TGTGCCACCAGCAGAGGGGACAGGGACCCCTACGAGCAGTACTTC CATSRGDRDPYEQYF
TRBJ2-3 - - TRBV14 TGTGCCAGCAGCCAAGCCCTAGCTGGCACAGATACGCAGTATTTT CASSQALAGTDTQYF
TRBJ2-4 TRBD1 - TRBV6-1 TGTGCCAGCGAGACAGGGATCGGAGCCAAAAACATTCAGTACTTC CASETGIGAKNIQYF
TRBJ1-2 TRBD1 - TRBV14 TGTGCCAGCAGCCAACTCCGGGACAGGGGGCGTGAGGGCTACACCTTC CASSQLRDRGREGYTF
TRBJ2-5 - - TRBV2 TGTGCCAGCAGTGAGTTGGGCCTCGAAGGGGAGACCCAGTACTTC CASSELGLEGETQYF
TRBJ1-4 - - TRBV2 TGTGCCAGCAATCGTAACAGGGCTTCTAATGAAAAACTGTTTTTT CASNRNRASNEKLFF
TRBJ2-7 - - TRBV10-3 TGTGCCATCAGTGATCGTGGGGGCGCCGGTGTCGAGCAGTACTTC CAISDRGGAGVEQYF
TRBJ1-1 TRBD1 - TRBV6-5 TGTGCCAGCAACACAGGGAGGGGGCTCACTGAAGCTTTCTTT CASNTGRGLTEAFF
TRBJ1-5 - - TRBV5-4 TGTGCCAGCAGCCCCGGGACAAATAGCAATCAGCCCCAGCATTTT CASSPGTNSNQPQHF
TRBJ2-7 - - TRBV5-8 TGTGCCAGCAGCTCTGTCCTGTCCTACGAGCAGTACTTC CASSSVLSYEQYF
TRBJ2-3 - - TRBV6-1 TGTGCCAGCAGTGAAAGGGGGAGCACAGATACGCAGTATTTT CASSERGSTDTQYF
TRBJ1-1 TRBD1 - TRBV9 TGTGCCAGCAGCGTAGACCCCCGCAGGGGGTGGGACACTGAAGCTTTCTTT CASSVDPRRGWDTEAFF
TRBJ1-1 - - TRBV15 TGTGCCACCAGCAGGGGAGGGGAAGGGGACACTGAAGCTTTCTTT CATSRGGEGDTEAFF
TRBJ1-2 - once TRBV30 TGTGCCTGGAGTGTAACCTATGGCTACACCTTC CAWSVTYGYTF
TRBJ2-7 - - TRBV5-1 TGCGCCAGCAGCCTGGGTGGGGACGAGCAGTACTTC CASSLGGDEQYF
TRBJ1-2 - - TRBV15 TGTGCCACCAGCAGAGATAGAAAATATAAAAATGGCTACACCTTC CATSRDRKYKNGYTF
TRBJ1-2 TRBD1 once TRBV15 TGTGCCACCTTCGATCGTGGACAGGGGGCGCGTGGCTACACCTTC CATFDRGQGARGYTF
TRBJ1-3 TRBD1 - TRBV7-9 TGTGCCAGCAGCACGACAGGGGGGAGTGGAAACACCATATATTTT CASSTTGGSGNTIYF
TRBJ2-4 - - TRBV30 TGTGCCTGGACCGGGGGCTCTAAGGCCAAAAACATTCAGTACTTC CAWTGGSKAKNIQYF
TRBJ2-5 - - TRBV7-3 TGTGCCAGCAGCTTAAAAGGTTCCCGCTGGGGGAGCCGGCAAGAGACCCAGTACTTC CASSLKGSRWGSRQETQYF
TRBJ2-3 TRBD1 - TRBV5-8 TGTGCCAGCAGCTTACACAGGGGGCCCACAGATACGCAGTATTTT CASSLHRGPTDTQYF
TRBJ1-1 - - TRBV19 TGTGCCAGTAGTATGATCCCAGGGTCGGCGAACACTGAAGCTTTCTTT CASSMIPGSANTEAFF
TRBJ2-5 TRBD1 - TRBV6-5 TGTGCCAGCAGTACAGGGGCAGAGACCCAGTACTTC CASSTGAETQYF
TRBJ2-7 - - TRBV18 TGTGCCAGCTCACCGGGGCGAGGGGTTACCTACGAGCAGTACTTC CASSPGRGVTYEQYF
TRBJ1-2 - - TRBV7-9 TGTGCCAGCAGCCTCACACAGGCTAACTATGGCTACACCTTC CASSLTQANYGYTF
TRBJ1-2 TRBD1 - TRBV5-4 TGTGCCAGCAGCCCTGGAGGGCGGACAGGGGCAGTCTATGGCTACACCTTC CASSPGGRTGAVYGYTF
TRBJ1-1 - few TRBV5-1 TGCGCCAGCAGCTTGGAGGCCCCCACTGAAGCTTTCTTT CASSLEAPTEAFF